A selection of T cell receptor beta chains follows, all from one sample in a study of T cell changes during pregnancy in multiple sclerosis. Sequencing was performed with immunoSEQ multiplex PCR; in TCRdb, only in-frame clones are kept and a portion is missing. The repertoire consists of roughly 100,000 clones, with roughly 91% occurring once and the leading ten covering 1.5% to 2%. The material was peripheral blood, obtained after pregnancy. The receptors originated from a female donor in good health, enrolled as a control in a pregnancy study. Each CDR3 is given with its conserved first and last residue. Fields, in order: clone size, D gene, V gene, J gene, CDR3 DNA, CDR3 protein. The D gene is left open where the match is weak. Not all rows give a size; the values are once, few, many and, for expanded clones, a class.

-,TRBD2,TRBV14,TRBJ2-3,TGTGCCAGCAGCTATCCCTACCAAACGAGACTAGCGGGGAGCACAGATACGCAGTATTTT,CASSYPYQTRLAGSTDTQYF
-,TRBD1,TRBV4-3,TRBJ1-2,TGCGCCAGCAGCCCGGACAGGGGGCGGACCTATGGCTACACCTTC,CASSPDRGRTYGYTF
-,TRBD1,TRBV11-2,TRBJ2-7,TGTGCCAGCAGCCCGACCCCAGGGGGGACAGGGGCCTACGAGCAGTACTTC,CASSPTPGGTGAYEQYF
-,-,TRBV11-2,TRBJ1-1,TGTGCCAGCAGTCGTAGAACAGAGAACACTGAAGCTTTCTTT,CASSRRTENTEAFF
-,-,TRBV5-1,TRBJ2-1,TGCGCCAGCAGCTTGGGACAGCAATACAATGAGCAGTTCTTC,CASSLGQQYNEQFF
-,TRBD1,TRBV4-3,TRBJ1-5,TGCGCCAGCAGTACAGGGGTAGGACAGCCCCAGCATTTT,CASSTGVGQPQHF
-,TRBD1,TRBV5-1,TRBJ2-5,TGCGCCAGCAGCTTGGGGACAGGTAAAGAGACCCAGTACTTC,CASSLGTGKETQYF
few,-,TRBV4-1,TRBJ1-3,TGCGCCAGCACTTCGGGGGGTAAAGCTGGAAACACCATATATTTT,CASTSGGKAGNTIYF
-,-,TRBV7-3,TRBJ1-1,TGTGCCAGCAGCTTAACGGGGGGATTGAACACTGAAGCTTTCTTT,CASSLTGGLNTEAFF
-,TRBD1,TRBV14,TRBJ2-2,TGTGCCAGCAGCTCCAACCCCGGGACAGGGGTCACCGGGGAGCTGTTTTTT,CASSSNPGTGVTGELFF
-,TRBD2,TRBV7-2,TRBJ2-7,TGTGCCAGCAGCGCGATGACTAGCGGGGCAGGCGAGCAGTACTTC,CASSAMTSGAGEQYF
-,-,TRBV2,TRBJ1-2,TGTGCCAGCAGGGAACTACAGGGCGTTAACTATGGCTACACCTTC,CASRELQGVNYGYTF
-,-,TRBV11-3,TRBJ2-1,TGTGCCAGCAGCCCCAGGATGGGTACCCACAATGAGCAGTTCTTC,CASSPRMGTHNEQFF
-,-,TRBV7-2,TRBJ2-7,TGTGCCAGCAGCTTTCCAGGGCCCCACGAGCAGTACTTC,CASSFPGPHEQYF
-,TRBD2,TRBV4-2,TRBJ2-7,TGTGCCAGCAGCCAAGTGACTAGCGGGGCCTACGAGCAGTACTTC,CASSQVTSGAYEQYF
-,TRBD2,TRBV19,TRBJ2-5,TGTGCCAGTAGTGTGCCCGGGGGGGCCAAAGAGACCCAGTACTTC,CASSVPGGAKETQYF
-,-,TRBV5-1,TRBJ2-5,TGCGCCAGCAGCTTGGGACCAACAGAAGAGACCCAGTACTTC,CASSLGPTEETQYF
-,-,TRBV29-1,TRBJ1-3,TGCAGCGTTGAAGCAGGCAGAGCCTCTGGAAACACCATATATTTT,CSVEAGRASGNTIYF
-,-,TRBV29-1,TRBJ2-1,TGCAGCGCGGACGGAGGCTCCTACAATGAGCAGTTCTTC,CSADGGSYNEQFF
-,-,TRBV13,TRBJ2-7,TGTGCCAGCAGCTTAACAGACTTGCGGGTTCTCTCCTACGAGCAGTACTTC,CASSLTDLRVLSYEQYF
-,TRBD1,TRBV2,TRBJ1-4,TGTGCCAGCAGATCTCCGGGACAGGGAGGTGAAAAACTGTTTTTT,CASRSPGQGGEKLFF
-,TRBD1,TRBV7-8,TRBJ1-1,TGTGCCAGCAGCCCTAGGGACAGGTCCATGAACACTGAAGCTTTCTTT,CASSPRDRSMNTEAFF
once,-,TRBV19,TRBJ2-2,TGTGCCAGTAGTATAGCGGGGTTTGGCGGGGAGCTGTTTTTT,CASSIAGFGGELFF
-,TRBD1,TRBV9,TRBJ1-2,TGTGCCAGCAGCCCCCATCCGGGGACAGTGAACTATGGCTACACCTTC,CASSPHPGTVNYGYTF
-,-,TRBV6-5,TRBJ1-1,TGTGCCAGCGGGATTGAGGGCGGGAGCACTGAAGCTTTCTTT,CASGIEGGSTEAFF
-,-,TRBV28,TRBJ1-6,TGTGCCAGCAGGACCCCCAGGGCCCCAAATTCACCCCTCCACTTT,CASRTPRAPNSPLHF
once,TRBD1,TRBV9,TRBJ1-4,TGTGCCAGCAGCGTAGCGGGACAGCCTAATGAAAAACTGTTTTTT,CASSVAGQPNEKLFF
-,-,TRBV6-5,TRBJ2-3,TGTGCCAGCATGAGGAGGAATACGCAGTATTTT,CASMRRNTQYF
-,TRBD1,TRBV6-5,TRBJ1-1,TGTGCCAGCGAGGGACAGGACCGTCCCGAAGCTTTCTTT,CASEGQDRPEAFF
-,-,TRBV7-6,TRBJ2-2,TGTGCCAGCACCCGTGACGGCGGCGGGGAGCTGTTTTTT,CASTRDGGGELFF
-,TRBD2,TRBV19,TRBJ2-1,TGTGCCAGTACCCCAAATAGCGGGGGGTCCTACAATGAGCAGTTCTTC,CASTPNSGGSYNEQFF
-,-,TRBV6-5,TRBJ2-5,TGTGCCAGCAGTTATGACACGGGAACGGGAGAGACCCAGTACTTC,CASSYDTGTGETQYF